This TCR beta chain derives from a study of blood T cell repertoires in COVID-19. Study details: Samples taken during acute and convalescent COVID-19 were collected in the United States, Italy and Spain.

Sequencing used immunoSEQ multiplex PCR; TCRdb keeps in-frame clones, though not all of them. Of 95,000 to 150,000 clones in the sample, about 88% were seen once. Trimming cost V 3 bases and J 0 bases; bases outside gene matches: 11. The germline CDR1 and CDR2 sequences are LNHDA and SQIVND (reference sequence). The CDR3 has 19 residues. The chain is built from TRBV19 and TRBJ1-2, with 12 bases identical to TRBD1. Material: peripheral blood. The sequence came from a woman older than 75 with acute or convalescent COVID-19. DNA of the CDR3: TGTGCCAGTAGTATCCACCAACCGGGACAGGGGGCCTCTAACTATGGCTACACCTTC. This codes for CASSIHQPGQGASNYGYTF.